This T cell receptor beta chain comes out of a study of blood T cell repertoires in COVID-19. On the study more broadly: Sources were T cells, B-cell-depleted T cells, or PBMCs; the material itself was cDNA or gDNA.

A note on this clone: Other DNA sequences of this sample code for an identical CDR3.

Original analysis: Researchers report that nucleated cell counts were estimated from reference gene primer amplification. Profiling relied on immunoSEQ multiplex PCR, and the TCRdb table lists in-frame clones only, not all of them. The V and J calls and clone size come from that table; D and trimming were worked out from the DNA. Among about 290,000 clones, around 81% were seen once, and the ten largest hold 4% to 5%. The ends were cut back, 5 bases at V and 2 bases at J, with 9 bases in the middle. CDR1 SGHTA and CDR2 FQGNSA come from the germline V gene. This CDR3 contains 13 residues. The rearrangement uses TRBV7-2 and TRBJ1-2; tentatively, D is TRBD1 (5 bases). Specimen: peripheral blood. This receptor was obtained from a woman aged 45-65 years with active or convalescent COVID-19. In nucleotides, the CDR3 is TGTGCCAGCAGCCCCGACAGAAACTATGGCTACACCTTC. Its translation is CASSPDRNYGYTF.